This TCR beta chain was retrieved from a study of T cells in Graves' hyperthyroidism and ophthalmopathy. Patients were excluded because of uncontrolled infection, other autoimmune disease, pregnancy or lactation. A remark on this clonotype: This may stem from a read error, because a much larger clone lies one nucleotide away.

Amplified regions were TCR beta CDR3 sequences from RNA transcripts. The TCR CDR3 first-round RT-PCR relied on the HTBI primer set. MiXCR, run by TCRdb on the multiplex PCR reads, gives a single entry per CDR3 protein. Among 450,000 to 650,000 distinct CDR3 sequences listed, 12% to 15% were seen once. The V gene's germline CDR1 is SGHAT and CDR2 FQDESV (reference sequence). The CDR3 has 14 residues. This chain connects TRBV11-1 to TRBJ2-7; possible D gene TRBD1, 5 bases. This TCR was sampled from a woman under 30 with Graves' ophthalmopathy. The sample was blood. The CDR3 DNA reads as TGTGTCAGCAGCCCTCCCACAGGTCTGGACGAGCAGTACTTC. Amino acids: CVSSPPTGLDEQYF.